This T cell receptor (beta chain) was recorded in a study of cytotoxic CD8 clonotypes in ibrutinib-treated CLL. Study overall: Partial responders roughly 25, complete 2; approximately 12 progressed and around 15 stayed in remission by median roughly 5.5 years. Study-wide results and limits: Patients with sustained remission and those progressing were sampled at differing times.

The length of the CDR3 is 14 residues. V dropped 5 bases and J dropped 3; count of bases not matched to a gene: 7. The V gene's germline CDR1 is SEHNR and CDR2 FQNEAQ (reference sequence). The table came from immunoSEQ multiplex PCR; TCRdb's copy has only in-frame clones and leaves some out. The sample records 15,000 or so clones, 50% to 75% being singletons. As regards this clone: Its antigen remains unidentified.

This clonotype originated in a human donor with chronic lymphocytic leukemia. The source was PBMCs, collected before ibrutinib treatment. The rearrangement links TRBV7-9 to TRBJ2-7, with 7 bases identical to TRBD1. The CDR3 loop reads CASSRGQLSYEQYF. The CDR3 coding sequence is TGTGCCAGCAGCAGGGGACAGCTAAGCTACGAGCAGTACTTC.